The TCR beta chain described here comes from a study of molecular identifiers for immune sequencing clone quantification. Remarks on this clonotype: Possible read error: a much larger clone is one base away.

The CDR3 extends over 14 amino acids. In germline, CDR1 is SGDLS, CDR2 YYNGEE. Libraries of bulk TCR were made by previously described methods (with listed TCR primers). TCRdb redid the calling of the PCR reads with MiXCR, one entry per CDR3 protein. The sample includes about 630,000 distinct CDR3 sequences, over 25% of them seen just once. This receptor was taken from a human donor in good health. Some libraries in this study had Jurkat cell RNA spiked in. The rearrangement joins TRBV9 to TRBJ1-5; TRBD1 matches 7 bases. The specimen sequenced was naive CD8+ T cells from blood, with Jurkat cell RNA spiked in. The sample's subset: FACS-sorted CD8+CD4-CCR7+CD45RA+ naive T cells. The CDR3 DNA sequence: TGTGCCAACAGCGAAGGGGGCGGACATCAGCCCCAGCATTTT. It codes for CANSEGGGHQPQHF.